The 9 T cell receptor beta chains listed next were all sequenced from one sample in a study of blood T cell repertoires in COVID-19. Repertoires were generated with immunoSEQ multiplex PCR, while TCRdb's copy carries only in-frame clones and drops some. This sample carries a few hundred thousand clones, 85% of them seen once, and the ten largest clones take approximately 18%. Sequencing was performed on PBMCs or T cells enriched from blood (not recorded which). These receptors were collected from a middle-aged man who had recovered from COVID-19.

V is TRBV5-1 and J is TRBJ2-7; possible D gene TRBD1, 5 bases. CDR3 length: 12 residues. CDR1 is SGHRS, CDR2 YFSETQ, per germline. Trimming stripped 7 bases from V and 5 bases from J, with 13 bases between. DNA of the CDR3: TGCGCCAGCGGGCAGGGTATCCACGAGCAGTACTTC. Protein product: CASGQGIHEQYF.

The rearrangement joins TRBV15 to TRBJ1-2; D is unresolved. The germline gives CDR1 LNHNV, CDR2 YYDKDF (reference sequence). The CDR3 consists of 14 residues. The ends were cut back, 0 bases at V and 3 bases at J, with 8 bases in the middle. In DNA, the CDR3 is TGTGCCACCAGCAGAGATGCGGCAGACTATGGCTACACCTTC. This gives the protein CATSRDAADYGYTF.

With respect to this clone: Within the sample, other DNA sequences also encode this same CDR3. This chain connects TRBV7-9 to TRBJ2-2; D is unresolved. The CDR3 is 13 amino acids. CDR1 and CDR2 from the germline V gene are SEHNR and FQNEAQ (reference sequence). Trimming stripped 1 base from V and 4 bases from J, with 4 bases between. CDR3 region: CASSLDSTGELFF. The DNA for the CDR3 is TGTGCCAGCAGCTTAGATAGCACCGGGGAGCTGTTTTTT.

V and J are TRBV6-2 or TRBV6-3 and TRBJ2-7; TRBD2 aligns across 14 bases. The V segment lost 4 bases and the J segment 6 bases; nucleotides outside the gene matches: 14. The germline gives CDR1 MNHEY, CDR2 SVGEGT. The CDR3 has 18 amino acids. The CDR3 region is CASSSHPGTSGSGSEQYF. The CDR3 DNA is TGTGCCAGCAGTTCACACCCCGGGACTAGCGGGAGTGGCAGCGAGCAGTACTTC.

The rearrangement uses TRBV5-4 and TRBJ2-7, with 14 bases fitting TRBD2. This CDR3 has 15 amino acids. CDR1 is SGHNT and CDR2 is YYREEE in the germline V gene (reference sequence). V was pared by 4 bases and J by 5 bases, with 5 bases of the junction left unmatched. CDR3 in amino acids: CASSEGLAGVNEQYF. CDR3 nucleotide sequence: TGTGCCAGCAGCGAGGGACTAGCGGGAGTAAACGAGCAGTACTTC.

The rearrangement links TRBV7-8 to TRBJ1-5; 7 nucleotides match TRBD1. This CDR3 is built from 16 residues. The germline gives CDR1 SGHVS, CDR2 FQNEAQ. Trimming took 2 bases from V and 7 from J; bases not matched to a gene: 11. CDR3 residues: CASSLYRDSRRQPQHF. In nucleotides, the CDR3 is TGTGCCAGCAGCTTATACCGGGACAGTCGGCGACAGCCCCAGCATTTT.

The J gene is TRBJ2-1, the V gene TRBV5-1; the match to TRBD2 covers 16 bases. The J segment lost 13 bases and the V segment lost 3 bases, leaving 4 bases of the junction unmatched. This CDR3 has 14 residues. Per the germline V gene, CDR1 is SGHRS and CDR2 is YFSETQ. The CDR3 bases are TGCGCCAGCAGCTCGGGACTAGCGGGAGGGGATCAGTTCTTC. Amino acid sequence: CASSSGLAGGDQFF.

This chain uses TRBV6-2 or TRBV6-3 with TRBJ2-2, with D possibly being TRBD2 (5 bases). V dropped 2 bases and J dropped 4 bases, with 8 bases sitting between them. The CDR3 length is 14 residues. From germline, CDR1 is MNHEY and CDR2 SVGEGT. The CDR3 sequence is CASSYDYLTGELFF. CDR3 nucleotide sequence: TGTGCCAGCAGTTACGACTACCTCACCGGGGAGCTGTTTTTT.

DNA of the CDR3: TGTGCCAGTAGTATAGAGGGAGCGGACAGGGAATACAATGAGCAGTTCTTC. This encodes CASSIEGADREYNEQFF. V is TRBV19 and J is TRBJ2-1; TRBD1 matches at 8 bases. The CDR3 is made up of 17 amino acids. The V and J ends lost 0 bases and 4 bases, in that order; junction bases with no gene match: 8. The germline V gene encodes CDR1 LNHDA and CDR2 SQIVND (reference sequence).